This TCR beta chain appears in the sequencing data of a study of cytomegalovirus exposure and HLA in healthy donors. Study-wide findings and caveats: Among TCR beta chains of equal frequency, HLA-associated ones were more clonally expanded in a later analysis. A later analysis reportedly found that, within productive TCRs, an Asian-associated ancestry cluster had fewer N-insertions than the mean observed across the approximately 700 donors. Segments of the TCR beta V type were, in most cases, productive about 87% or about 30% of the time in an earlier analysis. The CMV antigen specificity of a few CMV-associated chains was confirmed through in vitro analysis.

As concerns this clone: The antigen is not known.

From germline, CDR1 is SQVTM and CDR2 ANQGSEA. V was pared by 1 base and J by 0 bases, with 9 bases of the junction left unmatched. CDR3 length: 17 residues. The primer mix had 60 Vbeta and 13 Jbeta primers. Here immunoSEQ multiplex PCR was the method, and the copy in TCRdb shows in-frame clones only, minus some. The table gives 200,000 or so clones; the top ten clones make up 0.95% to 1.3% of it. This TCR came from a girl between 2 and 10 years old in good health and CMV-seropositive. The gene calls are TRBV29-1 and TRBJ2-7, with 10 positions matching TRBD2. Sample: PBMCs. The CDR3 DNA sequence: TGCAGCGTTGAAGGGACTAGCGGAGGGGCTTCCTCCTACGAGCAGTACTTC. The encoded protein is CSVEGTSGGASSYEQYF.